This T cell receptor (beta chain) was sequenced in a study of shared T cell receptors in the human thymus. The method was immunoSEQ multiplex PCR; TCRdb's version includes in-frame clones alone and lacks a portion of them. This table holds 630,000 or so clones, 87% found once. The V gene's germline CDR1 is MGHRA and CDR2 YSYEKL. After removal of 0 bases from V and 13 bases from J, the junction contained 21 bases not matched to a gene. This CDR3 comprises 20 residues. The sample was also reused in another study, on human thymus T cells.

The source of this sequence is a boy under three years old with a congenital heart defect. This chain uses TRBV4-1 with TRBJ2-1; 13 positions agree with TRBD2. The sequencing sample was made of thymocytes. CDR3 DNA sequence: TGCGCCAGCAGCCAAGACGAGGGACTAGCGGGATTCCAAGGTCGGTTCGGACAGTTCTTC. Its protein is CASSQDEGLAGFQGRFGQFF.